The 2 T cell receptor beta chains listed next were all sequenced from one sample in a study of blood T cell repertoires in COVID-19. Sequenced by immunoSEQ multiplex PCR; TCRdb stores in-frame clones only, minus some. The sample lists some 390,000 clones, roughly nine tenths occurring once. The sample taken for sequencing was PBMCs or T cells enriched from blood (not recorded which). These receptors were obtained from a man aged 25 to 40 who had recovered from COVID-19.

The sample holds one count of this clone. The gene calls are TRBV18 and TRBJ2-3; the D gene is possibly TRBD2 (6 bases). CDR1 is KGHSH and CDR2 is LQKENI in the germline V gene. The V end was cut by 1 base, the J end by 3 bases, with 17 bases between. This CDR3 has 17 amino acids. The CDR3 loop reads CASSPRLPDYLTDTQYF. The CDR3 DNA sequence: TGTGCCAGCTCACCACGGCTCCCGGACTACCTGACAGATACGCAGTATTTT.

The chain joins TRBV6-2 or TRBV6-3 to TRBJ1-5, with TRBD1 as a possible D gene (5 bases). Trimming removed 2 bases from V and 7 bases from J, with 9 bases in between. Germline CDR1 reads MNHEY; CDR2 reads SVGEGT. This CDR3 spans 13 amino acids. Here the CDR3 DNA reads TGTGCCAGCAGTTACCTAGACAGCCAGCCCCAGCATTTT. Translating gives CASSYLDSQPQHF.